The 23 T cell receptor beta chains given below trace back to one sample, sequenced in a study of cytomegalovirus exposure and HLA in healthy donors. The PCR ran on 60 Vbeta and 13 Jbeta primers. TCRdb keeps only in-frame clones here, not all; method: immunoSEQ multiplex PCR. The sample carries approximately 140,000 clones, around 77% recorded once. Sequences were obtained from PBMCs. These receptor sequences come from a man aged 18 to 30 in good health and CMV-seronegative.

This chain links TRBV5-6 with TRBJ2-7; TRBD2 matches 7 bases. This CDR3 region has 14 residues. Germline assignment: CDR1 SGHDT and CDR2 YYEEEE. The J segment lost 3 bases and the V segment lost 4 bases, leaving 7 bases of the junction unmatched. Here the CDR3 reads CASSTAAGVYEQYF. DNA for the CDR3: TGTGCCAGCAGCACAGCTGCGGGGGTCTACGAGCAGTACTTC.

This clone was counted between two and nine times. CDR3 protein: CASSPRSGVYEQYF. The CDR3 nucleotides read TGCGCCAGCAGCCCCCGGTCAGGGGTCTACGAGCAGTACTTC. The chain recombines TRBV4-3 with TRBJ2-7; tentatively, D is TRBD1 (6 bases). Germline-derived CDR1 and CDR2 are LGHNA and YSLEER. This CDR3 has 14 amino acids. Trimming pared 4 bases from V and 3 bases from J, leaving 13 bases between.

CDR3 nucleotides: TGTGCCAGCAGCAAGGACTTTACTGGCTACACCTTC. Translation gives CASSKDFTGYTF. The gene calls are TRBV7-8 and TRBJ1-2; D unclear. The germline V gene has CDR1 SGHVS and CDR2 FQNEAQ. The V and J ends lost 5 bases and 7 bases respectively, with 11 bases between them. CDR3 length: 12 residues.

The CDR3 loop is CASSLAGRTDTQYF. The CDR3 DNA reads as TGTGCCAGCAGTTTAGCGGGACGCACAGATACGCAGTATTTT. J is TRBJ2-3 and V is TRBV27; TRBD2 might be the D (6 bases). V lost 2 bases, J lost 1 base, and 7 bases lay in between. CDR3 length: 14 amino acids. Germline V gene sequence: CDR1 MNHEY, CDR2 SMNVEV (reference sequence).

The table lists this clone with a count of one. The chain is built from TRBV12-5 and TRBJ1-5, with 8 bases that match TRBD1. The CDR3 is 15 amino acids. The V segment lost 5 bases and the J segment 6 bases; nucleotides outside the gene matches: 9. Germline values: CDR1 LGHNT, CDR2 FRNRAP. The CDR3 region has the DNA TGTGCTAGTGGTCAATCGACAGGGGCTCCTCAGCCCCAGCATTTT. Translation: CASGQSTGAPQPQHF.

V and J are TRBV25-1 and TRBJ1-4; TRBD1 matches 7 bases. After removal of 2 bases from V and 8 bases from J, the junction contained 5 bases not matched to a gene. The CDR3 totals 14 residues. The V gene's germline CDR1 is MGHDK and CDR2 SYGVNS. CDR3 residues: CASSEPGQWEKLFF. The DNA for the CDR3 is TGTGCCAGCAGTGAACCGGGACAGTGGGAAAAACTGTTTTTT.

The V and J genes are TRBV2 and TRBJ1-1, with D hard to call. V lost 2 bases, J lost 6 bases, and 16 bases lay in between. Germline assignment: CDR1 SNHLY and CDR2 FYNNEI. The CDR3 runs 15 residues. The CDR3 loop reads CASSESRFVRAEAFF. The CDR3 region has the DNA TGTGCCAGCAGTGAATCTAGGTTTGTGCGCGCTGAAGCTTTCTTT.

The V and J genes are TRBV7-9 and TRBJ1-2; the match to TRBD1 covers 7 bases. V was pared by 3 bases and J by 4 bases, with 8 bases of the junction left unmatched. The CDR3 consists of 15 residues. Germline V gives CDR1 SEHNR, CDR2 FQNEAQ (reference sequence). The CDR3 coding sequence is TGTGCCAGCAGCTTGAGTATGGGACAGACCTATGGCTACACCTTC. Protein product: CASSLSMGQTYGYTF.

This chain uses TRBV29-1 with TRBJ2-1; D is unresolved. The ends were cut back, 2 bases at V and 9 bases at J, with 11 bases in the middle. This CDR3 contains 12 residues. Germline CDR1 is SQVTM and CDR2 is ANQGSEA. CDR3 sequence: CSVEIRGSEQFF. For the CDR3, the DNA is TGCAGCGTTGAAATACGAGGAAGTGAGCAGTTCTTC.

V is TRBV9 and J is TRBJ1-1; the D is unclear. The CDR3 covers 14 residues. Trimming took 0 bases from V and 0 from J, leaving 6 bases between them. Germline assignment: CDR1 SGDLS and CDR2 YYNGEE. The CDR3 bases are TGTGCCAGCAGCGTAGGGGAGGTGAACACTGAAGCTTTCTTT. This gives the protein CASSVGEVNTEAFF.

This sequence joins TRBV30 and TRBJ2-1; 12 bases map to TRBD1. The CDR3 extends over 15 amino acids. Trimming cost V 2 bases and J 10 bases; bases outside gene matches: 9. Germline-derived CDR1 and CDR2 are GTSNPN and SVGIG (reference sequence). The CDR3 sequence: CAWSHRDRGRQEQFF. The CDR3 nucleotides are TGTGCCTGGAGTCACCGGGACAGGGGGCGTCAGGAGCAGTTCTTC.

V usage is TRBV29-1 and J usage is TRBJ2-7; TRBD2 might be the D (5 bases). Trimming cost V 2 bases and J 9 bases, with 11 bases left between them. Germline CDR1 reads SQVTM; CDR2 reads ANQGSEA. The CDR3 length is 11 residues. CDR3 residues: CSVESSEGQYF. The CDR3, as DNA: TGCAGCGTTGAATCTTCCGAGGGGCAGTACTTC.

The chain has TRBV4-1 and TRBJ2-5; unclear D gene. The CDR3 runs to 14 residues. The germline gives CDR1 MGHRA, CDR2 YSYEKL. V lost 0 bases, J lost 3 bases, and 8 bases lay in between. The CDR3 DNA sequence: TGCGCCAGCAGCCAAGAGTCCTTAGAAGAGACCCAGTACTTC. Translated: CASSQESLEETQYF.

The V and J genes are TRBV7-2 and TRBJ1-1; 10 bases are a match to TRBD1. Trimming removed 5 bases from V and 11 bases from J; junction bases left unmatched: 8. This CDR3 comprises 13 residues. CDR1 is SGHTA, CDR2 FQGNSA, per germline. The CDR3 nucleotides are TGTGCCAGCAGCCTCGGACAGGGGGTGGGTGCTTTCTTT. It translates to CASSLGQGVGAFF.

The V call is TRBV11-2, the J call TRBJ1-1; D remains unclear. Germline V lookup: CDR1 SGHAT, CDR2 FQNNGV. V lost 1 base, J lost 5 bases, and 5 bases lay in between. The CDR3 consists of 12 residues. CDR3 coding DNA: TGTGCCAGCAGCTTAGCCGAGACTGAAGCTTTCTTT. This gives the protein CASSLAETEAFF.

V gene TRBV25-1 combines with J gene TRBJ2-2; D gene unclear. CDR1 is MGHDK and CDR2 is SYGVNS in the germline V gene. V lost 0 bases, J lost 11 bases, and 10 bases lay in between. This CDR3 has 13 amino acids. The CDR3 DNA follows: TGTGCCAGCAGTGAATACGAGGCCATAGAGCTGTTTTTT. This codes for CASSEYEAIELFF.

The V call is TRBV7-3, the J call TRBJ2-1; no firm D call. Trimming shortened V by 2 bases and J by 7 bases, and 12 bases separated the two germline ends. The germline CDR1 and CDR2 sequences are SGHTA and FQGTGA. This CDR3 has 14 amino acids. CDR3 amino acids: CASSLLSGRNEQFF. For the CDR3, the DNA is TGTGCCAGCAGCTTACTGTCAGGTCGAAATGAGCAGTTCTTC. Full variable domain (remainder filled in from reference TRBV7-3 and TRBJ2-1): GAGVSQTPSNKVTEKGKYVELRCDPISGHTALYWYRQSLGQGPEFLIYFQGTGAADDSGLPNDRFFAVRPEGSVSTLKIQRTERGDSAVYLCASSLLSGRNEQFFGPGTRLTVL.

This clone came up once. V is TRBV5-1 and J is TRBJ1-1; 8 nucleotides align to TRBD1. Germline V CDR1 and CDR2: SGHRS, YFSETQ. With V trimmed by 4 bases and J by 1 base, 9 bases remained unmatched. This CDR3 has 16 amino acids. CDR3 sequence reads: CASSPGQATGNTEAFF. The CDR3 DNA reads as TGCGCCAGCAGCCCGGGACAGGCCACAGGGAACACTGAAGCTTTCTTT.

V usage is TRBV11-2 and J usage is TRBJ2-7, with TRBD2 matching 7 bases. J was trimmed by 5 bases and V by 3 bases; bases with no gene match: 4. The CDR3 extends over 13 amino acids. From germline, CDR1 is SGHAT and CDR2 FQNNGV. The CDR3 nucleotides read TGTGCCAGCAGCTTTGGTCTAGCGGACGAGCAGTACTTC. Translating gives CASSFGLADEQYF. The whole variable domain, remainder taken from reference TRBV11-2 and TRBJ2-7, is EAGVAQSPRYKIIEKRQSVAFWCNPISGHATLYWYQQILGQGPKLLIQFQNNGVVDDSQLPKDRFSAERLKGVDSTLKIQPAKLEDSAVYLCASSFGLADEQYFGPGTRLTVT.

The V call is TRBV27, the J call TRBJ2-1; perhaps TRBD2 as D (6 bases). The CDR3 extends over 13 amino acids. The germline CDR1 and CDR2 sequences are MNHEY and SMNVEV (reference sequence). V was pared by 3 bases and J by 4 bases, with 7 bases between. The CDR3 here is CASSFAGYNEQFF. The DNA of the CDR3 is TGTGCCAGCAGTTTTGCGGGGTACAATGAGCAGTTCTTC.

This clone was recorded once. This rearrangement joins TRBV27 to TRBJ1-2; D is uncertain. Trimming took 5 bases from V and 7 from J, leaving 14 bases between them. In germline, CDR1 is MNHEY, CDR2 SMNVEV (reference sequence). CDR3 size: 13 residues. CDR3 nucleotides: TGTGCCAGCAGTGACTCCCTTATGCGTGGCTACACCTTC. Translation: CASSDSLMRGYTF.

A single count supports this clone. The sample has other DNA sequences that encode this CDR3 too. The genes are TRBV30 and TRBJ2-5, with TRBD1 matching over 8 bases. The germline V gene encodes CDR1 GTSNPN and CDR2 SVGIG (reference sequence). The V gene end was trimmed by 1 base and the J gene end by 4 bases; junction bases not matched to a gene: 5. There are 14 residues in the CDR3. Here the CDR3 DNA reads TGTGCCTGGAGTGGAATACAGGGGGGAGAGACCCAGTACTTC. Translating it yields CAWSGIQGGETQYF.

This rearrangement joins TRBV27 to TRBJ1-1; 7 bases fit TRBD1. This CDR3 is built from 12 residues. Germline CDR1 reads MNHEY; CDR2 reads SMNVEV (reference sequence). V dropped 10 bases and J dropped 4; count of bases not matched to a gene: 6. The CDR3 DNA reads TGTGCCACCCAGACAGGGTCCACTGAAGCTTTCTTT. Translating gives CATQTGSTEAFF.